The clone carrying this T cell receptor (beta chain) was seen a handful of times. What it recognizes is unknown. 13 Jbeta primers and 60 Vbeta primers were used for the PCR. Here immunoSEQ multiplex PCR was the method, and the copy in TCRdb shows in-frame clones only, minus some. The sample shows 90,000 to 110,000 clones, around 74% of them seen only once. The germline V and J ends were trimmed by 7 bases and 4 bases, with 15 bases remaining between them. The CDR3 sequence is 14 residues long. CDR1 is MDHEN, CDR2 SYDVKM, per germline. This specimen belongs to a study of cytomegalovirus exposure and HLA in healthy donors. Study details: Inside one of the first data releases sat some 85 million unique TCRs taken from HLA-typed donors. Study observations and caveats: Data from an earlier analysis indicated that most TCR beta V segments were productive either about 90% or about 30% of the time.

This TCR was recovered from a woman aged 40 to 50 in good health and CMV-seropositive. V gene TRBV28 combines with J gene TRBJ2-3; D possibly corresponds to TRBD2 (6 bases). Source material: PBMCs. This chain's CDR3 is CASNGGYSSDTQYF. CDR3 DNA: TGTGCCAGCAACGGGGGTTATAGTTCAGATACGCAGTATTTT.